One and the same sample provided the 2 T cell receptor beta chains below, sequenced in a study of shared clonotypes between healthy human individuals. Profiled with immunoSEQ multiplex PCR; TCRdb holds only in-frame clones, not every one. The sample has about 1.5 million clones; around 97% are singletons. Specimen: naive CD4+ T cells sorted from blood. Subset noted: CD45RA+ positively selected. These receptors all stem from a man in his thirties or forties in good health.

This clone has only a few counts. V gene TRBV7-3 combines with J gene TRBJ2-2; the match to TRBD2 covers 11 bases. This CDR3 spans 16 amino acids. The germline V gene has CDR1 SGHTA and CDR2 FQGTGA. V was pared by 5 bases and J by 1 base, with 3 bases of the junction left unmatched. The CDR3 DNA reads as TGTGCCAGCAGCCCCGGACTAGCGGGGAACACCGGGGAGCTGTTTTTT. Its translation is CASSPGLAGNTGELFF.

The chain is built from TRBV27 and TRBJ1-1; D is ambiguous. V was clipped by 2 bases and J by 0 bases, with 7 bases between them. The CDR3 covers 14 residues. CDR1 is MNHEY and CDR2 is SMNVEV in the germline V gene (reference sequence). Here the CDR3 DNA reads TGTGCCAGCAGTTTAAAGCTTATGAACACTGAAGCTTTCTTT. This gives the protein CASSLKLMNTEAFF.